The clone carrying this TCR beta chain has a single count. The antigen is not known. Combining a sample-barcoded 5' primer with a J-beta primer mix, a second PCR ran for about 6 to 11 cycles. TCRdb processed the 5' RACE reads anew with MiXCR; each CDR3 protein has one entry. The sample lists about 570,000 distinct CDR3 sequences, about 25% occurring once. This CDR3 spans 16 amino acids. Looked up from germline, CDR1 is MNHEY and CDR2 is SVGEGT. The sample belongs to a study of blood T cells in healthy people across ages. Study results and caveats: Estimated diversity, derived from one million T cells, was regarded as an underestimate.

These sequences were also reported in another study, on T cells of mothers and their children. That source adds: Slightly higher overlap, not significant, was seen in related mother-child pairs than in unrelated pairs. The analysis detected no persistent microchimeric T cell clones.

The chain recombines TRBV6-2 or TRBV6-3 with TRBJ2-1; TRBD2 matches at 13 bases. The DNA end favors TRBJ2-7, so the J call may be wrong. The TCR comes from a boy between 2 and 10 years old in good health. Sequenced sample: blood. CDR3 DNA: TGTGCCAGCAACCGAGTGGGACTAGCGGGGACCTACGAGCAGTACTTC. Amino acids: CASNRVGLAGTYEQYF.